Listed below are T cell receptor beta chains from one sample, sequenced in a study of T cell responses to AZD1222 COVID-19 vaccine. The method was immunoSEQ multiplex PCR; TCRdb's version includes in-frame clones alone and lacks a portion of them. This table has some 80,000 clones, roughly 90% appearing once. The sample in question was peripheral blood, obtained on day 0 of AZD1222 vaccination. Receptors originate from an adult in good health. Both conserved end residues are part of each CDR3.

cdr3_aa,v_call,j_call
CASRSWDRGRDEQYF,TRBV27,TRBJ2-7
CASMDRGPGELFF,TRBV6-6,TRBJ2-2
CASSMLAGDIGELFF,TRBV19,TRBJ2-2
CAIRGTGGQGEQYF,TRBV10-3,TRBJ2-7
CASSQDLRLAGYDTQYF,TRBV14,TRBJ2-3
CASSFGTGSLYGYTF,TRBV28,TRBJ1-2
CASSPGQGAFGYTF,TRBV5-1,TRBJ1-2
CASSVASQETQYF,TRBV9,TRBJ2-5
CASSPPGEQFF,TRBV7-2,TRBJ2-1
CASSLSGSQGNYGYTF,TRBV11-2,TRBJ1-2
CASNLGTSGYTDTQYF,TRBV7-9,TRBJ2-3
CASSKNRGDNYGYTF,TRBV5-4,TRBJ1-2
CASSLAGREFF,TRBV28,TRBJ2-1
CASSEGDVSSTDTQYF,TRBV9,TRBJ2-3
CAISEGTDSNQPQHF,TRBV10-3,TRBJ1-5
CASSSALGGSPANQQFF,TRBV7-2,TRBJ2-1
CASSYSQSPLHF,TRBV6-5,TRBJ1-6
CASSPRENTEAFF,TRBV10-2,TRBJ1-1
CASSLRETQYF,TRBV5-1,TRBJ2-5
CASSSTPPRESYNEQFF,TRBV7-9,TRBJ2-1
CASSEQGASYEQYF,TRBV25-1,TRBJ2-7
CASTVSGGAPDTQYF,TRBV5-1,TRBJ2-3
CASKPGPAYNEQFF,TRBV6-5,TRBJ2-1
CASSSFRDRADTQYF,TRBV28,TRBJ2-3
CASLSFLTDTQYF,TRBV6-6,TRBJ2-3
CASSPVSGQGYGYTF,TRBV11-2,TRBJ1-2
CASSLAGTRNTGELFF,TRBV5-8,TRBJ2-2
CASSLTGVADTEAFF,TRBV19,TRBJ1-1
CASSSGQGAWYNEQFF,TRBV5-1,TRBJ2-1
CASTERVGYEQYF,TRBV7-9,TRBJ2-7
CASSLVGKDEKLFF,TRBV7-9,TRBJ1-4
CASTPQAGQQLFGYTF,TRBV5-4,TRBJ1-2
CASSSPGYGYTF,TRBV6-5,TRBJ1-2
CASSWAWAVGNTEAFF,TRBV28,TRBJ1-1